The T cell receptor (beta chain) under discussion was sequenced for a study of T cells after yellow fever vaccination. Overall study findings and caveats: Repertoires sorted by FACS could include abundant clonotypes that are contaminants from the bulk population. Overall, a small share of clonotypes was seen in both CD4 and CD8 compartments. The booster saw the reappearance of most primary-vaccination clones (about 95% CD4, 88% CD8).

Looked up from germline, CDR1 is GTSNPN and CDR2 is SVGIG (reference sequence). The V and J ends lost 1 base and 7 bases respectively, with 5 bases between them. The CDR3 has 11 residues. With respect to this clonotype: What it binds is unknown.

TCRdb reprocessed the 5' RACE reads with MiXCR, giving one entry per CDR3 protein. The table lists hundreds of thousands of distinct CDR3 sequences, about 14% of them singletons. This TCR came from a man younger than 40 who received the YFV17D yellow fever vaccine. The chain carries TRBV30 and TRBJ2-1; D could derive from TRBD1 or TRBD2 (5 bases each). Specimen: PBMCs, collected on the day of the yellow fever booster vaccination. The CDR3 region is CAWSGGNEQFF. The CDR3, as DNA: TGTGCCTGGAGTGGGGGGAATGAGCAGTTCTTC.